A selection of T cell receptor beta chains follows, all from one sample in a study of technical replicates of blood from several donors. Sequenced by immunoSEQ multiplex PCR; TCRdb stores in-frame clones only, minus some. The data show about 83,000 clones, 92% seen once. Sequencing was carried out using T cells isolated from PBMCs. The origin of the receptors is a human donor in good health. CDR3s include the opening cysteine and the closing phenylalanine or tryptophan. Fields, in order: J gene, V gene, D gene, clone size, CDR3 DNA, CDR3 protein. A D gene is named only where the DNA matches it firmly. Size tells how often a clone was seen (once, few, many) or the class of an expanded clone, and some rows leave it out.

TRBJ2-6	TRBV5-4	NA	NA	TGTGCCAGCAGCCGCCGGGGCTCTGGGGCCAACGTCCTGACTTTC	CASSRRGSGANVLTF
TRBJ2-5	TRBV19	TRBD2	NA	TGTGCCAGTAGGAGCGGGGGGGAGACCCAGTACTTC	CASRSGGETQYF
TRBJ2-7	TRBV11-3	NA	NA	TGTGCCAGCAGCCCAATACCCGGATTCTCGACAGCACACTACGAGCAGTACTTC	CASSPIPGFSTAHYEQYF
TRBJ2-3	TRBV11-2	NA	NA	TGTGCCAGCAGGCTCGGTCTCGGCACAGATACGCAGTATTTT	CASRLGLGTDTQYF
TRBJ2-7	TRBV14	NA	NA	TGTGCCAGCAGCCTTGAAAGGGGCTACTACGAGCAGTACTTC	CASSLERGYYEQYF
TRBJ1-2	TRBV19	NA	NA	TGTGCCAGTAGTCGTCAGGGCTCGATCTATGGCTACACCTTC	CASSRQGSIYGYTF
TRBJ2-2	TRBV7-7	TRBD2	NA	TGTGCTAGCAGCCCTAGCGGGTTTTGGAACACCGGGGAGCTGTTTTTT	CASSPSGFWNTGELFF
TRBJ2-3	TRBV9	TRBD2	NA	TGTGCCAGCAGCGAGGGGACTAGCGGAACAGATACGCAGTATTTT	CASSEGTSGTDTQYF
TRBJ1-3	TRBV11-2	NA	NA	TGTGCCAGCAGCTTTGAGGGGAGTTTGGCTGGGAGGGGAAACACCATATATTTT	CASSFEGSLAGRGNTIYF
TRBJ2-3	TRBV4-2	TRBD2	NA	TGTGCCAGCAGCTCCGGGACTAGCGGGGGGGGACGCACAGATACGCAGTATTTT	CASSSGTSGGGRTDTQYF
TRBJ1-5	TRBV4-2	NA	NA	TGTGCCAGCAGCCAAGAACGATCACAGCTCCTGGACAATCAGCCCCAGCATTTT	CASSQERSQLLDNQPQHF
TRBJ1-1	TRBV6-5	NA	NA	TGTGCCAGCAGTCGGGAAGGTAGGGACACTGAAGCTTTCTTT	CASSREGRDTEAFF
TRBJ2-7	TRBV5-6	TRBD1	NA	TGTGCCAGCAGCCTAACCGACAGGGTGGGCGAGCAGTACTTC	CASSLTDRVGEQYF
TRBJ1-1	TRBV5-4	NA	once	TGTGCCAGCAGCTTGCCAGGGAACACTGAAGCTTTCTTT	CASSLPGNTEAFF
TRBJ2-7	TRBV14	TRBD1	few	TGTGCCAGCAGCTTCGGACAGGGTCCGGTATACGAGCAGTACTTC	CASSFGQGPVYEQYF